Shown below are 14 T cell receptor beta chains from a single sample sequenced in a study of blood T cell repertoires in COVID-19 (dated by TCRdb to 2020 to 2022). Libraries were made using the immunoSEQ multiplex PCR assay. Imported from immuneACCESS, the table was reduced by TCRdb to in-frame sequences with V and J called. These copies leave out some clones; in studies compared against another copy, an unresolved V gene accounts for under half, and the cause of the remainder is not known. The sample data list about 260,000 clones, and over 80% of these were observed just once. The top ten clonotypes cover approximately 4% of the sample. Material: PBMCs or T cells enriched from blood (not recorded which). The receptors were gathered from a woman in her 30s with acute COVID-19.

This clone has a handful of counts. This chain joins TRBV28 and TRBJ1-5; TRBD1 agrees at 7 bases. Germline lookup yields CDR1 MDHEN and CDR2 SYDVKM. Trimming at V came to 4 bases and at J to 5 bases, leaving 8 bases not matched to a gene. The CDR3 runs 15 residues. CDR3 in DNA: TGTGCCAGCAGTTCCATGGACAGGACCGATCAGCCCCAGCATTTT. Its protein product is CASSSMDRTDQPQHF.

V and J are TRBV6-1 and TRBJ2-3; 8 positions agree with TRBD2. V gave up 3 bases and J gave up 1 base; unmatched junction bases: 12. Germline loops: CDR1 MNHNS, CDR2 SASEGT. The CDR3 is made up of 18 amino acids. This CDR3 is CASSDKRETKFGTDTQYF. The CDR3 DNA follows: TGTGCCAGCAGTGACAAGCGGGAGACGAAGTTCGGCACAGATACGCAGTATTTT.

V gene TRBV6-2 or TRBV6-3 combines with J gene TRBJ2-1; D gene ambiguous. Germline loops: CDR1 MNHEY, CDR2 SVGEGT. The CDR3 consists of 14 residues. V shed 2 bases and J shed 5 bases, with 10 bases lying between them. The CDR3 sequence: CASSYRLVDNEQFF. The DNA of the CDR3 is TGTGCCAGCAGTTACCGGCTAGTCGACAATGAGCAGTTCTTC.

This clone was observed a single time. The chain combines TRBV28 with TRBJ2-6; maybe TRBD2 (6 bases). The CDR3 sequence is 17 residues long. Trimming removed 3 bases from V and 3 bases from J, with 15 bases in between. Germline V gives CDR1 MDHEN, CDR2 SYDVKM. The CDR3 protein is CASSLGLLSFGANVLTF. The CDR3 nucleotides are TGTGCCAGCAGTTTGGGACTTCTGAGTTTTGGGGCCAACGTCCTGACTTTC.

The V gene is TRBV7-9, the J gene TRBJ1-3; tentative D call: TRBD1 (5 bases). The ends were cut back, 2 bases at V and 0 bases at J, with 11 bases in the middle. The germline gives CDR1 SEHNR, CDR2 FQNEAQ (reference sequence). This CDR3 spans 16 amino acids. In DNA form, the CDR3 reads TGTGCCAGCAGCTTACAGGGCGCAGTCTCTGGAAACACCATATATTTT. It codes for CASSLQGAVSGNTIYF. The full variable domain, with the rest looked up from reference TRBV7-9 and TRBJ1-3, is DTGVSQNPRHKITKRGQNVTFRCDPISEHNRLYWYRQTLGQGPEFLTYFQNEAQLEKSRLLSDRFSAERPKGSFSTLEIQRTEQGDSAMYLCASSLQGAVSGNTIYFGEGSWLTVV.

This chain uses TRBV14 with TRBJ2-5; D gene unclear. Per the germline V gene, CDR1 is SGHDN and CDR2 is FVKESK. Trimming took 3 bases from V and 5 from J, leaving 13 bases between them. CDR3 length: 14 amino acids. CDR3 region: CASSHPQVVETQYF. The CDR3 nucleotides are TGTGCCAGCAGCCACCCCCAGGTGGTGGAGACCCAGTACTTC.

The chain recombines TRBV5-4 with TRBJ1-1; 10 bases align to TRBD1. Germline trimming cut 9 bases from V and 9 bases from J; bases unmatched to any gene: 20. From germline, CDR1 is SGHNT and CDR2 YYREEE (reference sequence). The CDR3 has 16 amino acids. The CDR3 region is CATMQGGQGLLGQAFF. CDR3 nucleotide sequence: TGTGCCACCATGCAGGGGGGACAGGGGCTCCTAGGGCAAGCTTTCTTT.

This clone was recorded only once. The J gene is TRBJ2-7, the V gene TRBV24-1; no reliable D call. The CDR3 extends over 11 amino acids. In germline, CDR1 is KGHDR, CDR2 SFDVKD. Trimming pared 3 bases from V and 5 bases from J, leaving 4 bases between. The CDR3 sequence: CATSDLHEQYF. CDR3 DNA sequence: TGTGCCACCAGTGATCTCCACGAGCAGTACTTC.

The V call is TRBV28, the J call TRBJ1-1, with D hard to call. Germline V gene sequence: CDR1 MDHEN, CDR2 SYDVKM. The V and J ends lost 3 bases and 6 bases respectively, with 8 bases between them. This CDR3 comprises 12 residues. The CDR3 loop reads CASSLRLSEAFF. The CDR3 DNA sequence: TGTGCCAGCAGTTTGAGGTTGTCTGAAGCTTTCTTT. The whole variable domain, filled in from reference TRBV28 and TRBJ1-1, reads DVKVTQSSRYLVKRTGEKVFLECVQDMDHENMFWYRQDPGLGLRLIYFSYDVKMKEKGDIPEGYSVSREKKERFSLILESASTNQTSMYLCASSLRLSEAFFGQGTRLTVV.

The gene calls are TRBV18 and TRBJ2-3; TRBD2 agrees at 8 bases. The CDR3 runs to 16 residues. V lost 1 base, J lost 4 bases, and 7 bases stayed unmatched. Looked up from germline, CDR1 is KGHSH and CDR2 is LQKENI. Here the CDR3 DNA reads TGTGCCAGCTCACCACAGCAAGCGGGAGATGCAGATACGCAGTATTTT. Translating it yields CASSPQQAGDADTQYF.

The V and J genes are TRBV10-3 and TRBJ2-1, with 8 bases identical to TRBD2. CDR3 size: 15 residues. Germline assignment: CDR1 ENHRY and CDR2 SYGVKD. Losses at the gene ends were 2 bases for V and 8 bases for J; bases not matched to a gene: 8. CDR3 loop: CAISEPIGTSDEQFF. The CDR3 nucleotides read TGTGCCATCAGTGAGCCTATCGGGACTAGTGATGAGCAGTTCTTC.

The chain carries TRBV11-2 and TRBJ2-2; TRBD2 aligns across 9 bases. This CDR3 has 17 amino acids. V was clipped by 6 bases and J by 4 bases; unmatched bases: 12. Germline V CDR1 and CDR2: SGHAT, FQNNGV. The CDR3 loop is CASRQIQRREGTGELFF. The CDR3 coding sequence is TGTGCCAGCAGACAGATACAGAGGCGGGAGGGCACCGGGGAGCTGTTTTTT. Together with reference TRBV11-2 and TRBJ2-2, the CDR3 gives the full variable domain: EAGVAQSPRYKIIEKRQSVAFWCNPISGHATLYWYQQILGQGPKLLIQFQNNGVVDDSQLPKDRFSAERLKGVDSTLKIQPAKLEDSAVYLCASRQIQRREGTGELFFGEGSRLTVL.

This clone was detected once. The V gene is TRBV5-1, the J gene TRBJ2-7; D might be TRBD2 (6 bases). Germline values: CDR1 SGHRS, CDR2 YFSETQ. CDR3 size: 15 residues. Trimming left V 1 base short and J 5 bases short, with 16 bases between. The CDR3 is CASSLHRGRHHEQYF. DNA of the CDR3: TGCGCCAGCAGCTTGCATCGGGGGAGGCACCACGAGCAGTACTTC.

The V and J genes are TRBV3-1 (or the pseudogene TRBV3-2) and TRBJ1-5; the D is unclear. The CDR3 sequence is 12 residues long. V lost 4 bases and J lost 8, with 9 bases in between. CDR1 LGHDT and CDR2 YNNKEL come from the germline V gene (reference sequence). CDR3 residues: CASSPLGEPQHF. Written as DNA, the CDR3 is TGTGCCAGCAGCCCCCTCGGAGAGCCCCAGCATTTT.